A selection of T cell receptor beta chains follows, all from one sample in a study of shared clonotypes between healthy human individuals. Using immunoSEQ multiplex PCR, the repertoire was profiled, and TCRdb retains in-frame clones only, with some absent. Of millions of clones in the sample, around 96% were seen once. The sequenced material came from naive CD8+ T cells sorted from blood. Receptors originate from a man aged 18-30 years in good health. Each CDR3 is given with its conserved first and last residue. D genes are given only for firm matches. The size of a clone is reported for some rows only, either as once, few or many, or as a class for expanded clones.

TRBJ2-7 TRBD1 . 17 TRBV4-2 TGTGCCAGCAGCCAATCTCCCGGACAGGGGGATCCCTACGAGCAGTACTTC CASSQSPGQGDPYEQYF
TRBJ2-7 TRBD1 . 16 TRBV4-1 TGCGCCAGCAGCCATCCGGGACAGGGGGCGTCCTACGAGCAGTACTTC CASSHPGQGASYEQYF
TRBJ2-7 TRBD1 . 15 TRBV2 TGTGCCAGCAGTGAACCTGGGACAGGGGACTACGAGCAGTACTTC CASSEPGTGDYEQYF
TRBJ1-1 . . 15 TRBV5-1 TGCGCCAGCAGCTTCACGGGACGGTTGAACACTGAAGCCTTCTTT CASSFTGRLNTEAFF
TRBJ2-7 TRBD2 . 17 TRBV28 TGTGCCAGCAGGGGCACCGGGACTAGCGATTTCCCCTACGAGCAGTACTTC CASRGTGTSDFPYEQYF
TRBJ2-3 . . 16 TRBV7-3 TGTGCCAGCAGCTTTGCGGGACCTCCGGGGACAGATACGCAGTATTTT CASSFAGPPGTDTQYF
TRBJ1-2 . . 18 TRBV4-1 TGCGCCAGCAGCCAAGAAGTTGGACGGAGAAACGAGGACTATGGCTACACCTTC CASSQEVGRRNEDYGYTF
TRBJ1-3 . . 15 TRBV6-1 TGTGCCAGCAGTGATACTCAACTCTCTGGAAACACCATATATTTT CASSDTQLSGNTIYF
TRBJ2-7 . once 14 TRBV11-2 TGTGCCAGCAGCTCGGGACGGGCCCTCCTCGAGCAGTACTTC CASSSGRALLEQYF
TRBJ1-4 . . 14 TRBV6-1 TGTGCCAGCAGAGGATTAGGGACATACGAAAAACTGTTTTTT CASRGLGTYEKLFF
TRBJ1-1 . . 12 TRBV5-1 TGCGCCAGCAGCTTGATACCATATGAAGTTTTCTTT CASSLIPYEVFF
TRBJ2-6 . . 16 TRBV6-4 TGTGCCAGCAGTGCCTTACTCGGAGCTGGGGCCAACGTCCTGACTTTC CASSALLGAGANVLTF
TRBJ2-1 . . 13 TRBV7-2 TGTGCCAGCAGCCCCGCCGGGGGACATGAGCAGTTCTTC CASSPAGGHEQFF
TRBJ1-3 . . 14 TRBV9 TGTGCCAGCAGCGTTGGAGGGTTCGGAAACACCATATATTTT CASSVGGFGNTIYF
TRBJ1-5 . once 14 TRBV6-5 TGTGCCAGCAGTGGAGCAACAGGGTGGCAGCCCCAGCATTTT CASSGATGWQPQHF
TRBJ1-1 . . 12 TRBV2 TGTGCCAGCAGCGCAGAGAGCGCTGAAGCTTTCTTT CASSAESAEAFF
TRBJ1-2 TRBD1 . 16 TRBV6-5 TGTGCCAGCAGTTACAAGTGGGACAGGGGAAGGTATGGCTACACCTTC CASSYKWDRGRYGYTF
TRBJ1-5 . . 14 TRBV6-1 TGTGCCAGCCTGGGGGCTGGAGGCTTGGAGCCCCAGCATTTT CASLGAGGLEPQHF
TRBJ2-5 . . 16 TRBV4-1 TGCGCCAGCAGCGAAATGGGGAGTTCGTACCAAGAGACCCAGTACTTC CASSEMGSSYQETQYF
TRBJ2-7 . . 13 TRBV9 TGTGCCAGCAGCGTAGAAGGGTCCGACGAGCAGTACTTC CASSVEGSDEQYF
TRBJ1-1 . once 13 TRBV19 TGTGCCAGTAGTAGCCACATGAACACTGAAGCTTTCTTT CASSSHMNTEAFF
TRBJ2-7 . once 15 TRBV11-2 TGTGCCAGCAGCTCCAGACTGCAGGCCTCCTACGAGCAGTACTTC CASSSRLQASYEQYF
TRBJ2-7 . once 14 TRBV30 TGTGCCTGGAGTTTAAAAGAAATAAGTCACGAGCAGTACTTC CAWSLKEISHEQYF
TRBJ1-6 . . 15 TRBV11-2 TGTGCCAGCAGCTTTCTGGCAGGGACGACTTCACCCCTCCACTTT CASSFLAGTTSPLHF
TRBJ1-5 . . 14 TRBV4-1 TGCGCCAGCAGTCTCTCGGGACCCGATCAGCCCCAGCATTTT CASSLSGPDQPQHF
TRBJ2-1 . . 12 TRBV27 TGTGCCAGCAGAACGGCCGGGGGCGAGCAGTTCTTC CASRTAGGEQFF
TRBJ1-2 . . 13 TRBV13 TGTGCCAGCAGCTTTTTGGGTGAAGTGGTGTACACCTTC CASSFLGEVVYTF
TRBJ2-7 . . 16 TRBV2 TGTGCCAGCAGTGAAAGCCAGGAAACAGGCCCTTACGAGCAGTACTTC CASSESQETGPYEQYF
TRBJ1-1 . . 14 TRBV5-4 TGTGCCAGCACCCTGGGATGGGGGAACACTGAAGCTTTCTTT CASTLGWGNTEAFF
TRBJ2-7 TRBD2 . 16 TRBV7-9 TGTGCCAGCAGTTCTCCCGGGACTAGCGGTACCTACGAGCAGTACTTC CASSSPGTSGTYEQYF
TRBJ2-7 . . 15 TRBV6-6 TGTGCCAGCAGTTACTCGGCAGGGGTGGGGTCCGAGCAGTACTTC CASSYSAGVGSEQYF